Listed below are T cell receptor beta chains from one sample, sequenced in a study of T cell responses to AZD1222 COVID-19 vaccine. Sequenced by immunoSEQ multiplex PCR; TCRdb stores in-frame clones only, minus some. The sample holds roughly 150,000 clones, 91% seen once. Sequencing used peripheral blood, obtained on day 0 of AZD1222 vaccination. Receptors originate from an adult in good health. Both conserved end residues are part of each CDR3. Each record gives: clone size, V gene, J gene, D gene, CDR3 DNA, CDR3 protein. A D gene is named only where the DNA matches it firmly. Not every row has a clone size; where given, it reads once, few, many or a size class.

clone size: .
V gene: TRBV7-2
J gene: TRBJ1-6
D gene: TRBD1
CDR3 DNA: TGTGCCAGCAGCCCAGGGGGGCAGGGGGCGCTTGGGGGCCTCCACTTT
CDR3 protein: CASSPGGQGALGGLHF

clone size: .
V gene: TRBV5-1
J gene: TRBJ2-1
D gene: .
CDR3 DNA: TGCGCCAGCAGCTGGCTAGTGGGGTCCTACAATGAGCAGTTCTTC
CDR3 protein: CASSWLVGSYNEQFF

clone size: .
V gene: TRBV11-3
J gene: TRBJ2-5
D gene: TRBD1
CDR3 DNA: TGTGCCAGCAGCCACAGGGGGGACAGGGGGGAGACCCAGTACTTC
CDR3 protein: CASSHRGDRGETQYF

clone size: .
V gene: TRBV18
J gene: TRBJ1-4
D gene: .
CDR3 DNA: TGTGCCAGCTCCCCTGAGGCCGGGGGGCATGAAAAACTGTTTTTT
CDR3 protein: CASSPEAGGHEKLFF

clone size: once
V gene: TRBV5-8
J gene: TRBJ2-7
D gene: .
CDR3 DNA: TGTGCCAGCAGCGACTTCAGGGGAGGCGGGACCGAGCAGTACTTC
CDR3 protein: CASSDFRGGGTEQYF

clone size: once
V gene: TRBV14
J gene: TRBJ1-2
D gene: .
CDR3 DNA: TGTGCCAGCAGCCCGGTGGGGGCTAAAGGCTACACCTTC
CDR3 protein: CASSPVGAKGYTF

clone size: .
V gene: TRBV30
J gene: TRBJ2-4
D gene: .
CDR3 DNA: TGTGCCTGGAGTGTATCCAAGCGGGACAGAAAAAACATTCAGTACTTC
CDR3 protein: CAWSVSKRDRKNIQYF

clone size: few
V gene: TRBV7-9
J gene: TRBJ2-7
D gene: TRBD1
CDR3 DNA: TGTGCCAGCAGCCGCACCGGGACAGGGATCTACGAGCAGTACTTC
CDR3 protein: CASSRTGTGIYEQYF

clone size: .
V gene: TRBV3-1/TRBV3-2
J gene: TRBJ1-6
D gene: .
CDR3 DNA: TGTGCCAGCAGGGGTTTTGAGTCACCCCTCCACTTT
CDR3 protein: CASRGFESPLHF

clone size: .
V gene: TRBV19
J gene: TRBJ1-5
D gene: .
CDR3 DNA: TGTGCCAGTAGTATCCAGGGCCATAGCAATCAGCCCCAGCATTTT
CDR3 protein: CASSIQGHSNQPQHF

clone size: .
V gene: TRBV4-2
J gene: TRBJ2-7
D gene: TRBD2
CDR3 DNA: TGTGCCAGCACCCACGCTAGCGGGAGCTCCTACGAGCAGTACTTC
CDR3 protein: CASTHASGSSYEQYF

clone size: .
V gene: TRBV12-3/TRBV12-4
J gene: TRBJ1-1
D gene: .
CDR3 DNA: TGTGCCAGCAGTTTACGGGCAGGGAAAGCTTTCTTT
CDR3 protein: CASSLRAGKAFF

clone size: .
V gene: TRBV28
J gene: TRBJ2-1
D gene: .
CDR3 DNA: TGTGCCAGCAGCCCCCCCATGGGTAGGAGCTCCTACAATGAGCAGTTCTTC
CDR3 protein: CASSPPMGRSSYNEQFF

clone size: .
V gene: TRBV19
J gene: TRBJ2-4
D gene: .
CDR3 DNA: TGTGCCAGTAGTCCCCTGGAGTTCGCCAAAAACATTCAGTACTTC
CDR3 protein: CASSPLEFAKNIQYF

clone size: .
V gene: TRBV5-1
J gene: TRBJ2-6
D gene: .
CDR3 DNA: TGCGCCAGCAGCTTGGTATCCAGTACTGGGGCCAACGTCCTGACTTTC
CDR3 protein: CASSLVSSTGANVLTF

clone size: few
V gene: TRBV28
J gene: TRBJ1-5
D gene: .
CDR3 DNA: TGTGCTCAGGGTTGGGGCAATCAGCCCCAGCATTTT
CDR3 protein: CAQGWGNQPQHF

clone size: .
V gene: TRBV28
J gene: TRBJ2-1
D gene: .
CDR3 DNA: TGTGCCAGCAGCTTCCTCAAGGGCCTGAGCTCCTACAATGAGCAGTTCTTC
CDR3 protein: CASSFLKGLSSYNEQFF

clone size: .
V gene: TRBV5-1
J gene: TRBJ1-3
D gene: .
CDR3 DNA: TGCGCCAGCGCGGAGATCCCTGGAAACACCATATATTTT
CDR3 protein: CASAEIPGNTIYF

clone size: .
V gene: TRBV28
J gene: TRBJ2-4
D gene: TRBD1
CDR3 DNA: TGTGCCAGCACCACGACAGGGGGAGCCAAAAACATTCAGTACTTC
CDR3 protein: CASTTTGGAKNIQYF

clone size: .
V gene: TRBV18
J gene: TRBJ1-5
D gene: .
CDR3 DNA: TGTGCCAGCTCAGGGGGTCTGGATCAGCCCCAGCATTTT
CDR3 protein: CASSGGLDQPQHF

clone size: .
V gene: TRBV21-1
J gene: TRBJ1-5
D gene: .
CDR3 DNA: TGTGCCAGCAGCACAAAAGGGGAGAGAAGACAGGGGGCTTTACTGGAGCCCCAGCATTTT
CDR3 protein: CASSTKGERRQGALLEPQHF

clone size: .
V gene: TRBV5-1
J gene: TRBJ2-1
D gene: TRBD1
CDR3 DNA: TGCGCCAGCAGCTTGATCGCAGGGGGCGGAATTTACAATGAGCAGTTCTTC
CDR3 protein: CASSLIAGGGIYNEQFF

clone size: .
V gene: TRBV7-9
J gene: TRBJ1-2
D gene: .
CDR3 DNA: TGTGCCAGCAGCTTAGTGGCCCAGAGTCGGTATGGCTACACCTTC
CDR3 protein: CASSLVAQSRYGYTF

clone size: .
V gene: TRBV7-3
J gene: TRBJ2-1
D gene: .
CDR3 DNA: TGTGCCAGCAGCCCCCTCAGAAACCTGGGCTCCTACAATGAGCAGTTCTTC
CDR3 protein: CASSPLRNLGSYNEQFF

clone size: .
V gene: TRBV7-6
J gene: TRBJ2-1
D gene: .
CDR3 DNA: TGTGCCAGCAGCCGTAGCGGAAGCTCCTACAATGAGCAGTTCTTC
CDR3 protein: CASSRSGSSYNEQFF

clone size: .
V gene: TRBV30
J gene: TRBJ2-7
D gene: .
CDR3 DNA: TGTGCCTGGAGTGCCCCCTACGAGCAGTACTTC
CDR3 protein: CAWSAPYEQYF

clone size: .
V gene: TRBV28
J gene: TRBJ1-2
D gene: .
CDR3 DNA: TGTGCCAGCAGTCCCCCGGGGGCTTATGGCTACACCTTC
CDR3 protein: CASSPPGAYGYTF

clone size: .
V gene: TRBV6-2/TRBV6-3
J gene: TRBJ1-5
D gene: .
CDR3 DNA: TGTGCCAGCAGTACCAGTCGCCCAGGGACCCCCAATCAGCCCCAGCATTTT
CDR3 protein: CASSTSRPGTPNQPQHF

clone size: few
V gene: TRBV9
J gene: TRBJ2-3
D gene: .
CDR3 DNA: TGTGCCAGCAGCCCACGACAGGCTAGCACAGATACGCAGTATTTT
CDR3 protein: CASSPRQASTDTQYF

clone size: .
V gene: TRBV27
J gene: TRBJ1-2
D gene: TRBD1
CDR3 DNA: TGTGCCAGCAGTCCTCTCGGGGGACAGGTCTATGATGGCTACACCTTC
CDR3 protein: CASSPLGGQVYDGYTF

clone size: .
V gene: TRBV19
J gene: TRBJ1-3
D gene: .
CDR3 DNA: TGTGCCAGTACCGTTACAGGGTCTGGAAACACCATATATTTT
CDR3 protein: CASTVTGSGNTIYF

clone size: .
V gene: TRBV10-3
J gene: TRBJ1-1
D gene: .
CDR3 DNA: TGTGCCACCCTAACCCCGGGGCTGGCTGAAGCTTTCTTT
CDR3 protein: CATLTPGLAEAFF

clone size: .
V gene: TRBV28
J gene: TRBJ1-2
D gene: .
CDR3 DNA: TGTGCCAGCAGTTTTTCTAGTTATGATGGCTACACCTTC
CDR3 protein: CASSFSSYDGYTF